Sequencing of this T cell receptor beta chain was carried out in a study of cytomegalovirus exposure and HLA in healthy donors. Study-level points and caveats: A few chains tied to CMV proved CMV antigen-specific in vitro. More than 150 TCR beta chains were listed as cytomegalovirus-associated. TCR sequences were mostly rare, though some public TCRs occurred in many donors.

A note on this clone: Its antigen is still unknown.

This CDR3 contains 16 residues. V was pared by 5 bases and J by 0 bases, with 15 bases between. The germline CDR1 and CDR2 sequences are SGHKS and YYEKEE (reference sequence). The donors were in the approximately 120-subject validation cohort, distinct from the 666-subject first cohort. Data came from immunoSEQ multiplex PCR; TCRdb stores just in-frame clones and leaves some out. The sample records 150,000 to 200,000 clones, roughly 83% being singletons. The chain uses TRBV5-5 and TRBJ2-1; no clear D gene. The receptor was isolated from a man aged 30-40 years in good health and CMV-seropositive. Sequencing input: PBMCs. The CDR3 reads CASSRISQSSYNEQFF. CDR3 DNA: TGTGCCAGCAGTCGGATCTCACAGAGCTCCTACAATGAGCAGTTCTTC.